A selection of T cell receptor beta chains follows, all from one sample in a study of blood T cell repertoires in COVID-19. Profiled with immunoSEQ multiplex PCR; TCRdb holds only in-frame clones, not every one. The table has roughly 290,000 clones, about nine tenths seen once. The sample consisted of peripheral blood. The receptors were sampled from a woman in her fifties or sixties with acute or convalescent COVID-19. Both conserved end residues are part of each CDR3. Each record gives: J gene, D gene, clone size, V gene, CDR3 DNA, CDR3 protein. A D gene is named only where the DNA matches it firmly. Some rows have no size entry. The others give once, few or many, or a class for an expanded clone.

>TRBJ1-6|NA|once|TRBV21-1
TGTGCCAGCAGCAAATCCCGAGGGTGTGATTCACCCCTCCACTTT
CASSKSRGCDSPLHF
>TRBJ2-3|TRBD1|NA|TRBV7-9
TGTGCCAGCAGCACCGGGACAGCTCTTAGCACAGATACGCAGTATTTT
CASSTGTALSTDTQYF
>TRBJ2-7|NA|NA|TRBV6-5
TGTGCCAGCAGTTACTCGAGTGCAGGGCACGAGCAGTACTTC
CASSYSSAGHEQYF
>TRBJ1-6|NA|NA|TRBV9
TGTGCCAGCAGCGTTTTAGGGGGTTCTAATTCACCCCTCCACTTT
CASSVLGGSNSPLHF
>TRBJ2-7|NA|NA|TRBV27
TGTGCCAGCCGAGACAGGCCAGACGAGCAGTACTTC
CASRDRPDEQYF
>TRBJ2-2|NA|NA|TRBV28
TGTGCCAGCAGGCTGATGGGGCCCGGATACAAGGACACCGGGGAGCTGTTTTTT
CASRLMGPGYKDTGELFF
>TRBJ1-4|NA|few|TRBV5-1
TGCGCCAGCAGCTATGACAGGAGATATAATGAAAAACTGTTTTTT
CASSYDRRYNEKLFF
>TRBJ2-1|NA|once|TRBV18
TGTGCCAGCTCCCCGACGACCAGGAGGTACAATGAGCAGTTCTTC
CASSPTTRRYNEQFF
>TRBJ2-5|TRBD1|NA|TRBV5-3
TGTGCCAGAAGGAGAGCTACCTTTCGGGACAGGGGGTACCAAGAGACCCAGTACTTC
CARRRATFRDRGYQETQYF
>TRBJ1-2|NA|NA|TRBV5-1
TGCGCCAGCAGCTTGCAGGGAAGCTATGGCTACACCTTC
CASSLQGSYGYTF
>TRBJ1-2|TRBD1|NA|TRBV7-2
TGTGCCAGCAGCGACAGGGTTTGGTATGGCTACACCTTC
CASSDRVWYGYTF
>TRBJ2-1|NA|NA|TRBV3-1/TRBV3-2
TGTGCCAGCAGCCAAGACAAATACAATGAGCAGTTCTTC
CASSQDKYNEQFF